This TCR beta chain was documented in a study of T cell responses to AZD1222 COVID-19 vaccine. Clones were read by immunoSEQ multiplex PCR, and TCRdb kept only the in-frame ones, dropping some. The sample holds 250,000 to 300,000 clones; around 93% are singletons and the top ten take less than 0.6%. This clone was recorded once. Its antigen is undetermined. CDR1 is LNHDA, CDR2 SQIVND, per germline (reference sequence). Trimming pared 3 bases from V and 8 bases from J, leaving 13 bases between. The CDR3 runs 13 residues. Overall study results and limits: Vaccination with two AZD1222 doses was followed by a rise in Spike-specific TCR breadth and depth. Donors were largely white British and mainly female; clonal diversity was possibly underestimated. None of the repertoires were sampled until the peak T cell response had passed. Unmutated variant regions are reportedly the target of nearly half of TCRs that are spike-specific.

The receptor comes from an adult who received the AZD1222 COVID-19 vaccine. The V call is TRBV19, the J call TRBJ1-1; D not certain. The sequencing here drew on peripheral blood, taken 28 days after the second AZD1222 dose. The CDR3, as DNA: TGTGCCAGTAGTATGATTCTTGCGGCGGAAGCTTTCTTT. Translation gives CASSMILAAEAFF.